The clone carrying this T cell receptor beta chain was counted between two and nine times. The sample originates from a study of early T cells in non-severe SARS-CoV-2 infection. The library protocol tagged individual cDNA molecules with unique molecular identifiers. MiXCR, run by TCRdb on the 5' RACE reads, gives a single entry per CDR3 protein. The repertoire holds 80,000 to 95,000 distinct CDR3 sequences, with 15% to 20% as singletons. This receptor was taken from an adult who was a healthcare worker with PCR-confirmed SARS-CoV-2 infection or an uninfected control (not recorded which). The source was whole blood, collected at baseline.

The CDR3 region has the DNA TGCGCCAGCAGCTTGCGGCAGGCCCACTTCCCCACCGGGGAGCTGTTTTTT. This translates into CASSLRQAHFPTGELFF. This rearrangement joins TRBV5-1 to TRBJ2-2, with D hard to call. Trimming pared 1 base from V and 4 bases from J, leaving 17 bases between. Germline V CDR1 and CDR2: SGHRS, YFSETQ. The CDR3 loop spans 17 amino acids.